One TCR beta chain is described in this entry. This clonotype was recorded at least ten times. This clone's antigen is unknown. The record has no base qualities; no much larger clone is one base away. The data were taken from a study of blood T cells in healthy people across ages (dated by TCRdb to between 2014 and 2016). At the level of the whole study: In model experiments, template switching captured roughly one uniquely barcoded TCR beta cDNA molecule for every two T cells. Age-related changes in TCR beta repertoire diversity were measured in the study by deep sequencing normalized with unique cDNA molecular identifiers. The donors were divided into four age groups: young (average roughly 15 years), middle-aged (about 40), aged (approximately 62) and long-lived (around 87). To avoid experimental bias, donors of different ages were randomly spread across the sequencing lanes. Using the same blood draw, the study looked at two additional independent replicas of 1 million unique cDNA reads for two donors, one aged 18 to 30 and the other aged 80 or older.

Libraries were made using 5' RACE. Data came from an Illumina HiSeq 2500. A second PCR of roughly 7 to 11 cycles was performed with a sample-barcoded 5' primer and a J-beta primer mix. Each TCR beta cDNA molecule received a unique molecular identifier from a template-switch 5' adaptor carrying 12 random nucleotides. Each sample yielded at least 3 million CDR3-containing paired-end reads. All of the RNA was converted into first-strand cDNA using the Mint cDNA synthesis kit, with a TRBC-specific oligonucleotide serving as the primer. Following uracil-DNA glycosylase treatment, all cDNA underwent a first 18-cycle PCR with the universal primers M1SS and BC2_uni_R. Processing in the source paper ran as follows. Normalization of each sample was performed by random selection of 1 million high-quality reads, each carrying a distinct molecular identifier. Reads with shared molecular identifiers were discarded instead of being binned into consensus sequences. MiTCR, with a Q25 quality threshold and the strictest error-elimination algorithm, was used for CDR3 identification, clonotype clustering and error correction. A nonparametric unseen species model with Euler transformation was used to estimate a lower bound on total TCR beta diversity. The public reads were reanalyzed by TCRdb: fastp trimming at Q25, MiXCR alignment, in-frame beta chains only. Merged by CDR3 protein, the rows form single entries marked with the most common genes and DNA. What appears here as the V and J calls and clone size reflects TCRdb's work, not the paper's. Across this sample there are over 950,000 distinct CDR3 sequences, with roughly two fifths seen only once. Under 15% of the sample is taken by the ten largest.

What the research found in general, with its limitations: Since profiling was done on bulk unsorted PBMCs, naive and antigen-experienced compartments could not be conclusively compared. The percentage of naive T cells measured by flow cytometry correlated strongly with observed TCR beta diversity. Estimates of total diversity from one million sequenced T cells were regarded as lower bounds and underestimates. Compared with the aged group, more naive CD4+ T cells, fewer expanded clones and increased TCR diversity were shown by the long-lived group, suggesting age selection. Observed TCR beta diversity per million T cells fell roughly linearly with age, and a significant reduction was already apparent by age around 39. The CMV infection status of donors was not known, potentially confounding age-related changes in expanded clonotypes.

Its CDR3 holds 15 amino acids, cysteine through phenylalanine. CDR3 DNA is the only sequence kept; it has 45 bases, read in frame from the first base. Taken from the germline V gene, the CDR1 and CDR2 loops are SGHVS and FNYEAQ. The V end loses 6 bases and the J end loses 1 base, and a stretch of 13 bases separates them. Systemically healthy Caucasian individuals from Russia, 35 to 50 in total and aged about 6 to 90 years, were included as donors. Each donor gave ten milliliters of peripheral blood, collected into EDTA-treated Vacutainer tubes. Ficoll-Paque density-gradient centrifugation was used to isolate PBMCs, with at least 6.5 million obtained per sample. Trizol reagent was used to extract total RNA from the PBMCs, yielding at least 6 micrograms per sample. The percentages of naive CD45RAhigh/CD27high T cells were determined by flow cytometry on a PBMC aliquot from every donor.

The sequencing input was blood. The sequence was collected from a man younger than 35 in good health. The sequence links TRBV7-6 to TRBJ2-1; the best D guess is TRBD1, with 6 bases matching. DNA sequence: TGTGCCAGCAGTTCCGGGACATCTTCCTACAATGAGCAGTTCTTC. This gives the protein CASSSGTSSYNEQFF.